These 13 T cell receptor beta chains originate from one sample sequenced in a study of a mutant IDH1 vaccine in newly diagnosed glioma. Time point here: baseline, week 1 (first vaccination visit). Treatment defined: pre-vaccination baseline after standard-of-care therapy. TCRdb keeps only in-frame clones here, not all; method: immunoSEQ multiplex PCR. The sample yields about 92,000 clones, about four fifths seen once. The specimen was PBMCs, collected from a glioma patient treated with radiotherapy, temozolomide or both. The receptors here all came from a man aged 40-49 years with glioma.

The J gene is TRBJ2-3, the V gene TRBV7-9, with TRBD1 matching over 10 bases. Germline assignment: CDR1 SEHNR and CDR2 FQNEAQ (reference sequence). V gave up 6 bases and J gave up 4 bases; unmatched junction bases: 4. CDR3 length: 14 residues. The CDR3: CASRSTGGADTQYF. CDR3 bases: TGTGCCAGCAGATCGACAGGGGGCGCAGATACGCAGTATTTT.

The chain recombines TRBV29-1 with TRBJ1-4; D perhaps matches TRBD1 (6 bases). The CDR3 contains 13 residues. V was pared by 6 bases and J by 5 bases, with 13 bases between. Germline CDR1 is SQVTM and CDR2 is ANQGSEA. CDR3 sequence reads: CSVRQEPNEKLFF. For the CDR3, the DNA is TGCAGCGTCAGACAGGAACCAAATGAAAAACTGTTTTTT.

The chain has TRBV7-2 and TRBJ2-3; 7 bases match TRBD1. The CDR3 loop spans 15 amino acids. From germline, CDR1 is SGHTA and CDR2 FQGNSA. The trim removed 4 bases at V and 0 bases at J, leaving 4 bases unmatched. CDR3 coding DNA: TGTGCCAGCAGCTCACAGGGGTATAGCACAGATACGCAGTATTTT. This codes for CASSSQGYSTDTQYF. Drawing the rest from reference TRBV7-2 and TRBJ2-3, the complete variable domain is GAGVSQSPSNKVTEKGKDVELRCDPISGHTALYWYRQSLGQGLEFLIYFQGNSAPDKSGLPSDRFSAERTGGSVSTLTIQRTQQEDSAVYLCASSSQGYSTDTQYFGPGTRLTVL.

V gene TRBV9 combines with J gene TRBJ2-1; possibly TRBD2 for D (6 bases). The CDR3 is 15 residues long. Trimming shortened V by 3 bases and J by 5 bases, and 15 bases separated the two germline ends. Germline assignment: CDR1 SGDLS and CDR2 YYNGEE. The CDR3 spells CASSAGTLGNNEQFF. The DNA of the CDR3 is TGTGCCAGCAGCGCCGGGACTTTGGGAAACAATGAGCAGTTCTTC.

The gene calls are TRBV4-2 and TRBJ2-3; possibly TRBD1 for D (5 bases). CDR3 length equals 15 residues. The V gene lost 0 bases and the J gene lost 4 bases, with 11 bases spanning the gap. In germline, CDR1 is LGHNA, CDR2 YNFKEQ. CDR3 nucleotide sequence: TGTGCCAGCAGCCAAGATCAGGGCGGCCCAGATACGCAGTATTTT. Translated: CASSQDQGGPDTQYF.

This clone was seen once. This chain connects TRBV6-6 to TRBJ2-7, with D possibly matching TRBD2 (6 bases). The CDR3 is made up of 14 amino acids. V was shortened by 7 bases and J by 1 base, with 14 bases between the two germline ends. CDR1 and CDR2 (germline): MNHNY, SVGAGI (reference sequence). As DNA, the CDR3 is TGTGCCAGCATCTCCGCGGGGCCTTCCTACGAGCAGTACTTC. It specifies CASISAGPSYEQYF.

This clone was seen only a few times. This chain uses TRBV6-6 with TRBJ1-4, with a tentative D call TRBD1 (6 bases). This CDR3 has 13 amino acids. From germline, CDR1 is MNHNY and CDR2 SVGAGI (reference sequence). V was cut by 6 bases and J by 7 bases, with 12 bases left in between. The CDR3 coding sequence is TGTGCCAGCAGGGACAGCCAGGTTGAAAAACTGTTTTTT. This encodes CASRDSQVEKLFF.

The CDR3 here is CASRRDPLDSGYTF. DNA of the CDR3: TGTGCCAGCAGACGGGACCCACTTGACTCTGGCTACACCTTC. The chain carries TRBV7-2 and TRBJ1-2; D may be TRBD1 (5 bases). CDR1 is SGHTA and CDR2 is FQGNSA in the germline V gene. The CDR3 runs to 14 residues. The V end lost 6 bases, the J end lost 7 bases, and 18 bases lay between the germline ends.

Only one count was recorded for this clone. V usage is TRBV7-9 and J usage is TRBJ2-3, with unresolved D. Trimming cost V 5 bases and J 6 bases, with 6 bases left between them. The CDR3 runs 11 residues. CDR1 is SEHNR and CDR2 is FQNEAQ in the germline V gene (reference sequence). The CDR3, as DNA: TGTGCCAGCAGCGAGGAGGATACGCAGTATTTT. Protein product: CASSEEDTQYF.

The chain employs TRBV27 and TRBJ1-1; no reliable D call. The germline V gene encodes CDR1 MNHEY and CDR2 SMNVEV (reference sequence). Trimming removed 3 bases at V and 2 bases at J, with 4 bases between. The CDR3 totals 12 residues. The CDR3 DNA is TGTGCCAGCAGTTTGGGAAACACTGAAGCTTTCTTT. This encodes CASSLGNTEAFF.

CDR3 coding DNA: TGTGCCAGTAGCCAACAGGCCCTTAAAAACATTCAGTACTTC. Translating gives CASSQQALKNIQYF. V gene TRBV19 combines with J gene TRBJ2-4; the D gene is possibly TRBD1 (5 bases). The CDR3 has 14 residues. Trimming stripped 6 bases from V and 4 bases from J, with 13 bases between. Per germline, CDR1 LNHDA and CDR2 SQIVND (reference sequence).

CDR3 in amino acids: CASSVAESYNEQFF. As DNA, the CDR3 is TGTGCCAGCAGCGTGGCGGAGTCCTACAATGAGCAGTTCTTC. The chain carries TRBV9 and TRBJ2-1; D gene unclear. The CDR3 spans 14 residues. Germline V gene sequence: CDR1 SGDLS, CDR2 YYNGEE. The V gene lost 2 bases and the J gene lost 1 base, with 7 bases spanning the gap.

This chain links TRBV7-2 with TRBJ2-1, with 7 bases aligning to TRBD2. This CDR3 contains 15 residues. V shed 3 bases and J 9 bases; nucleotides not matched to a gene: 11. Per the germline V gene, CDR1 is SGHTA and CDR2 is FQGNSA. CDR3 loop: CASSFGGSGKGEQFF. In nucleotides, the CDR3 is TGTGCCAGCAGCTTCGGCGGCAGCGGGAAGGGTGAGCAGTTCTTC.